The clone carrying this T cell receptor (beta chain) was seen a single time. These data come from a study of blood T cell repertoires in COVID-19. Sequenced by immunoSEQ multiplex PCR; TCRdb stores in-frame clones only, minus some. The sample contains about 220,000 clones, 75% to 90% of which appear only once. Participant reports of clinical history set cohort assignment. This receptor was taken from a woman aged 18-29 years in a cohort exposed to, infected with or recovered from COVID-19 (not recorded which). Sequencing was performed on PBMCs or T cells enriched from blood (not recorded which).

This chain's CDR3 is CASSVGQGVYEQYF. The CDR3 bases are TGTGCCAGCAGCGTGGGACAGGGGGTCTACGAGCAGTACTTC. The chain combines TRBV5-4 with TRBJ2-7, with 11 bases identical to TRBD1. The V and J ends lost 4 bases and 3 bases, in that order; junction bases with no gene match: 3. CDR3 length equals 14 residues. Looked up from germline, CDR1 is SGHNT and CDR2 is YYREEE (reference sequence).